This T cell receptor beta chain was sequenced in a study of T cells expressing NK-cell markers. The authors made TCR beta cDNA libraries by 5'RACE template switching. This switching added a universal primer site and UMIs. TCRdb re-called the 5' RACE reads, yielding one record per CDR3 amino acid sequence without DNA. This sample's table reports a few hundred thousand distinct CDR3 sequences. About this clonotype itself: The target antigen is unknown.

The germline gives CDR1 SGHRS, CDR2 YFSETQ. This CDR3 is 16 amino acids long. Study-wide results and caveats: There were a few donors in whom these clonotypes also led the CD3+CD56-NKG2C+ fraction.

This TCR derives from a man aged 18 to 69 in good health. The rearrangement uses TRBV5-1 and TRBJ2-7; the D call from TCRdb, TRBD2, cannot be confirmed without DNA. Sample: blood T cells: a sorted CD56 or NKG2C T cell subset, CD4+ or CD8+ T cells, or bulk PBMC T cells (not recorded which). The CDR3 loop is CASSLSERGLPYEQYF.